This T cell receptor (beta chain) was documented in a study of blood T cell repertoires in COVID-19. About the study: Some COVID-19 samples were acute and others convalescent; all came from the United States, Italy and Spain.

The CDR3 contains 16 residues. Germline V gene lookup returns CDR1 SEHNR and CDR2 FQNEAQ (reference sequence). V was cut by 1 base and J by 5 bases, with 15 bases left in between. The method was immunoSEQ multiplex PCR; TCRdb's version includes in-frame clones alone and lacks a portion of them. The sample has about 270,000 clones, approximately 91% seen once. The chain has TRBV7-9 and TRBJ2-1, with D possibly TRBD2 on 7 matching bases. The sequence was collected from a woman aged 25-40 years who had recovered from COVID-19. The material sequenced was PBMCs or T cells enriched from blood (not recorded which). The CDR3 DNA reads as TGTGCCAGCAGCTTAGTCCGAGGGGGGGCGCACAATGAGCAGTTCTTC. Protein sequence: CASSLVRGGAHNEQFF.